These 4 T cell receptor beta chains originate from one sample sequenced in a study of T cell repertoires in cytomegalovirus infection. TCRdb recomputed calls from the reads with MiXCR, one row per CDR3 protein. The repertoire holds 80,000 to 130,000 distinct CDR3 sequences, with 23% as singletons. Sequences were obtained from CD8+ T cells from PBMCs. All receptors come from a human donor in good health (CMV status not recorded). Some clones in this sample may be carry-over from other donors' samples.

In its sample, this clonotype was seen a few times. The chain has TRBV19 and TRBJ1-1, with D possibly matching TRBD1 (5 bases). V was clipped by 6 bases and J by 1 base, with 12 bases between them. Germline loops: CDR1 LNHDA, CDR2 SQIVND (reference sequence). This CDR3 spans 14 amino acids. Here the CDR3 DNA reads TGTGCCAGTAGGCCGGGGCGAGCGAACACTGAAGCTTTCTTT. As protein: CASRPGRANTEAFF.

At least ten counts were recorded for this clonotype. V usage is TRBV7-2 and J usage is TRBJ1-1; possibly TRBD1 for D (5 bases). Trimming cost V 11 bases and J 1 base, with 11 bases left between them. CDR3 size: 12 residues. CDR1 SGHTA and CDR2 FQGNSA come from the germline V gene. The CDR3 DNA sequence: TGTGCCGAACAGGTGACGAACACTGAAGCTTTCTTT. As protein: CAEQVTNTEAFF.

This clonotype was observed a few times. V gene TRBV6-2 or TRBV6-3 combines with J gene TRBJ2-7; 11 bases match TRBD2. The CDR3 has 16 residues. V trimming: 5 bases; J trimming: 4 bases; junction bases outside the gene matches: 10. Germline CDR1 and CDR2: MNHEY and SVGEGT. The chain's CDR3 is CASSDAGLAGFYEQYF. CDR3 in DNA: TGTGCCAGCAGTGACGCCGGACTAGCGGGTTTTTACGAGCAGTACTTC.

DNA for the CDR3: TGTGCCAGCACCGGACTAGCGGGAGGTGAGCAGTTCTTC. Encoded protein: CASTGLAGGEQFF. The V and J genes are TRBV6-6 and TRBJ2-1; TRBD2 agrees at 14 bases. Germline CDR1 and CDR2: MNHNY and SVGAGI (reference sequence). J lost 9 bases, V lost 7 bases, and 2 bases had no gene match. The CDR3 sequence is 13 residues long.